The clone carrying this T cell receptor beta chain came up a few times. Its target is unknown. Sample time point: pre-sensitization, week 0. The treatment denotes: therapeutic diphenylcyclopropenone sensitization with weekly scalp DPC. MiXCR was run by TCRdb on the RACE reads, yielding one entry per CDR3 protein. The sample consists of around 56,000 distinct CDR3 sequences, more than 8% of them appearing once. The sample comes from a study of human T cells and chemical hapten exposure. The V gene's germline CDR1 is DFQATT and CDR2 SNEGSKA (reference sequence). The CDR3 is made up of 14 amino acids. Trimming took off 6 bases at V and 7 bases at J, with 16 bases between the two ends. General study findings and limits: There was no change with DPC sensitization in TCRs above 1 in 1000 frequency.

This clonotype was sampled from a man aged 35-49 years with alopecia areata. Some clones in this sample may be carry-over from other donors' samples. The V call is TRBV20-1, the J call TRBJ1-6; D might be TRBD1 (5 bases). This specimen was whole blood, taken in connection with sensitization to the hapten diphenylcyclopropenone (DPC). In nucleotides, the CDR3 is TGCAGTGCGGAGACAGAGGCGAGGAATTCACCCCTCCACTTT. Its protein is CSAETEARNSPLHF.